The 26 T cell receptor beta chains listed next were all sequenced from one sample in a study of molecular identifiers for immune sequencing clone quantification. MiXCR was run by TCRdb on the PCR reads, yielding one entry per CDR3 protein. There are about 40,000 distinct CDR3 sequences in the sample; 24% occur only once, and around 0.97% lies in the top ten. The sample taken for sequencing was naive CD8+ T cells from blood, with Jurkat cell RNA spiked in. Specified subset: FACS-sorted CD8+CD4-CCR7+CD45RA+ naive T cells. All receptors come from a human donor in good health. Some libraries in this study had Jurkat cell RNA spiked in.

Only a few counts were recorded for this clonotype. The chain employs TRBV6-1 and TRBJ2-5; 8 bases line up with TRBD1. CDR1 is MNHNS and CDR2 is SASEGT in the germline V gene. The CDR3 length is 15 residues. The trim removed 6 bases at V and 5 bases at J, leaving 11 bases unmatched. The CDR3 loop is CASSLHGTGGETQYF. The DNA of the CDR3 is TGTGCCAGCAGCCTTCACGGGACAGGCGGCGAGACCCAGTACTTC.

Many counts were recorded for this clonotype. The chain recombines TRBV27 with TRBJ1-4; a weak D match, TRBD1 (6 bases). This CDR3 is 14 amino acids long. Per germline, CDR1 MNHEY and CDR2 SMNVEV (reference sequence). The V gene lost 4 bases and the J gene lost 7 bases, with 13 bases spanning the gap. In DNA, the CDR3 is TGTGCCAGCAGTTCCCAGGGGATTTCTGAAAAACTGTTTTTT. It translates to CASSSQGISEKLFF.

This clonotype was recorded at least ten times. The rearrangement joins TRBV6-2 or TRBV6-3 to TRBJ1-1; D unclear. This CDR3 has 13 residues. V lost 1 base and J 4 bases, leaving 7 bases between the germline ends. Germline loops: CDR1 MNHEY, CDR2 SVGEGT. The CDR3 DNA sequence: TGTGCCAGCAGTTACTTTTATAGCACTGAAGCTTTCTTT. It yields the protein CASSYFYSTEAFF.

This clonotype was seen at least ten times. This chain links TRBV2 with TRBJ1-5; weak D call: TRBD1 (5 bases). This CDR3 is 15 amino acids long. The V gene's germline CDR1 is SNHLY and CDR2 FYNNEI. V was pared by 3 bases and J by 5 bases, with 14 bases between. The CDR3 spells CASSEGWGGDQPQHF. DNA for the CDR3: TGTGCCAGCAGTGAGGGGTGGGGAGGGGATCAGCCCCAGCATTTT.

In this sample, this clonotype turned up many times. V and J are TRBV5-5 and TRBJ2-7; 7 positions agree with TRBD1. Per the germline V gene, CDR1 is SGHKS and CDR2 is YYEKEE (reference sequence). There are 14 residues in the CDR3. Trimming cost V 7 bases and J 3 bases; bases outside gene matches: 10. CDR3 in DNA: TGTGCCAGCCAGCCCCACAGGGGCGACTACGAGCAGTACTTC. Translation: CASQPHRGDYEQYF.

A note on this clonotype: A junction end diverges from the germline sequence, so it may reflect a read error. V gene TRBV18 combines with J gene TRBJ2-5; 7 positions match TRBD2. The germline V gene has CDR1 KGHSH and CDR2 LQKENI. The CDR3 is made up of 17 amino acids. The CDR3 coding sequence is TGTGCCAGCTCACCGTCGGGCCCAGCGGGGCTCCAGGAGACCCAGCACTTC. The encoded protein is CASSPSGPAGLQETQHF.

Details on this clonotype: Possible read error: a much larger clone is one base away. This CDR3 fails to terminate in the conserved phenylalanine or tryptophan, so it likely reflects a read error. The CDR3 region is CASSPPIFDRGPQETQYY. For the CDR3, the DNA is TGTGCCAGCAGTCCCCCTATATTCGACAGGGGGCCCCAAGAGACCCAGTACTAC. V gene TRBV3-1 combines with J gene TRBJ2-5, with 10 bases matching TRBD1. V lost 6 bases and J lost 1; bases outside the gene matches: 14. The CDR3 is 18 residues long. Germline V gene lookup returns CDR1 LGHDT and CDR2 YNNKEL (reference sequence).

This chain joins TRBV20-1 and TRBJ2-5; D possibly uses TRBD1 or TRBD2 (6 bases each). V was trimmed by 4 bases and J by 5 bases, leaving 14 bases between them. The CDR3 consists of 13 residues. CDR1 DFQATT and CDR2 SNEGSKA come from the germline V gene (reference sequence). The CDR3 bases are TGCAGTGCTACAGGGGAGGTAGTGGAGACCCAGTACTTC. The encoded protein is CSATGEVVETQYF.

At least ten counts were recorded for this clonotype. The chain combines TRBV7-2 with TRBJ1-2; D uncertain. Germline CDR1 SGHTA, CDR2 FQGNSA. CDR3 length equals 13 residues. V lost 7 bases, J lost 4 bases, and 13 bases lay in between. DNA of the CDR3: TGTGCCAGCACCTCGGTTTTGTTCTATGGCTACACCTTC. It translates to CASTSVLFYGYTF.

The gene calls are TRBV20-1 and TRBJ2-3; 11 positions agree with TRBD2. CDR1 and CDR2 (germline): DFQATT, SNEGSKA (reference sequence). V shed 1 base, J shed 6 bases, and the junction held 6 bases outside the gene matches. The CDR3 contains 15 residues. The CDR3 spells CSARVTSGGSDTQYF. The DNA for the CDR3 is TGCAGTGCTAGAGTCACTAGCGGGGGTTCGGATACGCAGTATTTT.

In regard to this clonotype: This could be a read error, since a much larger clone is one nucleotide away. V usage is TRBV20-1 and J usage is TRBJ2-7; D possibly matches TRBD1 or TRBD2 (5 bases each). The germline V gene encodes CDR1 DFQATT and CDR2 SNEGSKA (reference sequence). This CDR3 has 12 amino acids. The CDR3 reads CGARGDLYEQYF. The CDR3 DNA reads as TGCGGTGCTAGGGGAGATCTCTACGAGCAGTACTTC.

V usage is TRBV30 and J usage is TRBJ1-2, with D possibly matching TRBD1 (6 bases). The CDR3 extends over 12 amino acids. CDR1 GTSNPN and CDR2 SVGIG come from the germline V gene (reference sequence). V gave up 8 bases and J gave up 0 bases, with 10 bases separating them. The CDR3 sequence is CARQEANYGYTF. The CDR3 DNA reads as TGTGCCCGACAGGAAGCTAACTATGGCTACACCTTC. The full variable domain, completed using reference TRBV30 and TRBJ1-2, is SQTIHQWPATLVQPVGSPLSLECTVEGTSNPNLYWYRQAAGRGLQLLFYSVGIGQISSEVPQNLSASRPQDRQFILSSKKLLLSDSGFYLCARQEANYGYTFGSGTRLTVV.

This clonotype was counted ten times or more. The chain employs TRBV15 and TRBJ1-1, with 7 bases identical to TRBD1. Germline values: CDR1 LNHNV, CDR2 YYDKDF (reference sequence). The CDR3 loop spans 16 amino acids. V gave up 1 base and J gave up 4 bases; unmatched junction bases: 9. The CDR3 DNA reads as TGTGCCACCAGCAGAGTAGGGGGCAGGGGAGTCACTGAAGCTTTCTTT. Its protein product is CATSRVGGRGVTEAFF.

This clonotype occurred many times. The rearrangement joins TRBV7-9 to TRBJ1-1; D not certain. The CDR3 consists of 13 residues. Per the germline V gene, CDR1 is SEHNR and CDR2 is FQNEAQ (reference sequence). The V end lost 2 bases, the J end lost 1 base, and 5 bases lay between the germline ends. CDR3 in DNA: TGTGCCAGCAGCTTATCCAGGAACACTGAAGCTTTCTTT. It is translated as CASSLSRNTEAFF.

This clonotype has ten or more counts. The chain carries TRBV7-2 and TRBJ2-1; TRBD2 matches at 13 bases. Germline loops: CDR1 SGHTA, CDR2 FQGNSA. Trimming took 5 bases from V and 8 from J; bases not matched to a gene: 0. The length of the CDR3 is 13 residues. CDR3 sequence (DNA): TGTGCCAGCAGCGGACTAGCGGGAGATGAGCAGTTCTTC. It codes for CASSGLAGDEQFF.

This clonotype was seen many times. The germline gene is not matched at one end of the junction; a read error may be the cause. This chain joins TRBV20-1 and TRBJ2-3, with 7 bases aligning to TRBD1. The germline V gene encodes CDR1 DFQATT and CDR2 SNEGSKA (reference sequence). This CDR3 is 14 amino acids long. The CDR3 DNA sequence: TGCAGTGCTCGAGACAGGGACGTCACAGATACGCAGTATTTT. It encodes CSARDRDVTDTQYF.

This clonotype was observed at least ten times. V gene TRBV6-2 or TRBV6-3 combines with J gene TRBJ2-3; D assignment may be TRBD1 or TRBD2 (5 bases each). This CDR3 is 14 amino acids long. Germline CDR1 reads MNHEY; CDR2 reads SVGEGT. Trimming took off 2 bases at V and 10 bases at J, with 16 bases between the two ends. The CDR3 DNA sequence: TGTGCCAGCAGTTACCGGGACCACCCGTTGTCGCAGTATTTT. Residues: CASSYRDHPLSQYF.

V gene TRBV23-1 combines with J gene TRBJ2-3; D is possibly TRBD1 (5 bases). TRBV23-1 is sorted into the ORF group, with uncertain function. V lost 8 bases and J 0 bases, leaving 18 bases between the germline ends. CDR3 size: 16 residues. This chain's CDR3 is CASGQSLQASTDTQYF. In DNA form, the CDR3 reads TGCGCCAGCGGCCAATCGCTACAGGCTAGCACAGATACGCAGTATTTT.

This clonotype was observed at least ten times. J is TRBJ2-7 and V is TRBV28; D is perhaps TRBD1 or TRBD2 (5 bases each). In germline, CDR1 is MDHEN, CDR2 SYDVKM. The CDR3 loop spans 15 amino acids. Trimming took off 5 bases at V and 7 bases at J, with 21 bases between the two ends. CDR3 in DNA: TGTGCCAGCAGTCGTGACGGGACCTTCTACGCGGAGCAGTACTTC. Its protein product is CASSRDGTFYAEQYF.

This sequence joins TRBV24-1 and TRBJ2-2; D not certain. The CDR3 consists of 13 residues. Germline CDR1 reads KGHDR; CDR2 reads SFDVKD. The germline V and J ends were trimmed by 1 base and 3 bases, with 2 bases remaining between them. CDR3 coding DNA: TGTGCCACCAGTGATTTCTACACCGGGGAGCTGTTTTTT. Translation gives CATSDFYTGELFF.

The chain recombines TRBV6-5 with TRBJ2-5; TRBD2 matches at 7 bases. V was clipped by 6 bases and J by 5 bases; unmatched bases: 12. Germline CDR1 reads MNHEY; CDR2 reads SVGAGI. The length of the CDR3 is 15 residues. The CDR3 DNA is TGTGCCAGCAGCCGCCGGGGGAGCGGGGAGGAGACCCAGTACTTC. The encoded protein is CASSRRGSGEETQYF.

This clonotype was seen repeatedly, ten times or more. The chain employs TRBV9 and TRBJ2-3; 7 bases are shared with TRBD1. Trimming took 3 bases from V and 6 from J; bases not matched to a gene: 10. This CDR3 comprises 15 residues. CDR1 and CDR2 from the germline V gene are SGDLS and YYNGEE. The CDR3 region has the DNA TGTGCCAGCAGCGGAAGGACAGGCCAAGATGATACGCAGTATTTT. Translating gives CASSGRTGQDDTQYF. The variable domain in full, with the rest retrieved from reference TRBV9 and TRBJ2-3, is DSGVTQTPKHLITATGQRVTLRCSPRSGDLSVYWYQQSLDQGLQFLIQYYNGEERAKGNILERFSAQQFPDLHSELNLSSLELGDSALYFCASSGRTGQDDTQYFGPGTRLTVL.

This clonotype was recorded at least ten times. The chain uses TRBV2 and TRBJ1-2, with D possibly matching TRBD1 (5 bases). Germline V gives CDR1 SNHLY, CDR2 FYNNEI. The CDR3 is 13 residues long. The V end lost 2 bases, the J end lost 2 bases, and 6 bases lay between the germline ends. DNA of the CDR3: TGTGCCAGCAGTGAACAGGGAAACTATGGCTACACCTTC. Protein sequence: CASSEQGNYGYTF. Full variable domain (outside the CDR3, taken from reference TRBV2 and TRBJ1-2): EPEVTQTPSHQVTQMGQEVILRCVPISNHLYFYWYRQILGQKVEFLVSFYNNEISEKSEIFDDQFSVERPDGSNFTLKIRSTKLEDSAMYFCASSEQGNYGYTFGSGTRLTVV.

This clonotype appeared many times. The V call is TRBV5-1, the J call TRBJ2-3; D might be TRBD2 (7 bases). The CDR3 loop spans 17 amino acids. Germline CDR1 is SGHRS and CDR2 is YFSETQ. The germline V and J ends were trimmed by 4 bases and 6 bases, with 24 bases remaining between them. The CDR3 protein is CASSPRAGGLLWDTQYF. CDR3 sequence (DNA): TGCGCCAGCAGCCCCCGCGCCGGGGGGCTCTTATGGGATACGCAGTATTTT. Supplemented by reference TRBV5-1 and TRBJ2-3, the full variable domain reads KAGVTQTPRYLIKTRGQQVTLSCSPISGHRSVSWYQQTPGQGLQFLFEYFSETQRNKGNFPGRFSGRQFSNSRSEMNVSTLELGDSALYLCASSPRAGGLLWDTQYFGPGTRLTVL.

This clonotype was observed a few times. CDR3 loop: CASSLGTSGRNEQFF. CDR3 nucleotide sequence: TGTGCCAGCAGCCTGGGGACTAGCGGGAGGAATGAGCAGTTCTTC. J is TRBJ2-1 and V is TRBV7-9; TRBD2 matches at 15 bases. Germline CDR1 reads SEHNR; CDR2 reads FQNEAQ (reference sequence). The CDR3 length is 15 residues. The trim removed 5 bases at V and 7 bases at J, leaving 3 bases unmatched.

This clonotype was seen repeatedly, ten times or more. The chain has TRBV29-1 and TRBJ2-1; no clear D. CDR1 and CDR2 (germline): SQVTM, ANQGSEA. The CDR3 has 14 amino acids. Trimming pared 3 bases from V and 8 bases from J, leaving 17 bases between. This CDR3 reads CSVDRAGTLYEQFF. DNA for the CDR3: TGCAGCGTTGATCGGGCAGGAACTTTATATGAGCAGTTCTTC.